Listed here are 8 T cell receptor beta chains from one sample, sequenced in a study of blood T cell repertoires in COVID-19. TCRdb's table, derived via immunoSEQ multiplex PCR, lists solely in-frame clones and lacks some. This table holds roughly 220,000 clones, 85% to 90% found once. Sequencing was performed on PBMCs or T cells enriched from blood (not recorded which). The receptor set was obtained from a man aged 30-40 years who had been exposed to COVID-19.

The V gene is TRBV30, the J gene TRBJ2-2; 11 bases match TRBD2. The CDR3 consists of 17 residues. V lost 2 bases, J lost 3 bases, and 8 bases stayed unmatched. CDR1 and CDR2 (germline): GTSNPN, SVGIG (reference sequence). DNA for the CDR3: TGTGCCTGGAGTAGAATAGCGGGGGGGCGGTACACCGGGGAGCTGTTTTTT. Amino acids: CAWSRIAGGRYTGELFF.

The genes are TRBV7-3 and TRBJ1-1; 9 bases agree with TRBD1. With V trimmed by 3 bases and J by 1 base, 3 bases remained unmatched. This CDR3 has 15 residues. Germline CDR1 SGHTA, CDR2 FQGTGA. CDR3 nucleotide sequence: TGTGCCAGCAGCTTTATGGACAGGGGGAACACTGAAGCTTTCTTT. Its protein is CASSFMDRGNTEAFF. The full variable domain, with the rest looked up from reference TRBV7-3 and TRBJ1-1, is GAGVSQTPSNKVTEKGKYVELRCDPISGHTALYWYRQSLGQGPEFLIYFQGTGAADDSGLPNDRFFAVRPEGSVSTLKIQRTERGDSAVYLCASSFMDRGNTEAFFGQGTRLTVV.

V gene TRBV11-3 combines with J gene TRBJ2-7, with 11 bases that match TRBD1. The CDR3 loop spans 13 amino acids. The J segment lost 6 bases and the V segment lost 3 bases, leaving 1 base of the junction unmatched. CDR1 SGHNT and CDR2 YENEEA come from the germline V gene. Here the CDR3 reads CASSLGQGGEQYF. CDR3 nucleotide sequence: TGTGCCAGCAGCTTGGGACAGGGGGGCGAGCAGTACTTC.

The chain couples TRBV3-1 (or the pseudogene TRBV3-2) to TRBJ1-6, with D possibly matching TRBD1 (5 bases). With 3 bases removed from V and 1 base from J, the gap between germline ends came to 25 bases. The length of the CDR3 is 21 residues. Germline values: CDR1 LGHDT, CDR2 YNNKEL (reference sequence). In nucleotides, the CDR3 is TGTGCCAGCAGCCATGGTGTTTCGGACACCGTTTTAGGTTCCTATAATTCACCCCTCCACTTT. It yields the protein CASSHGVSDTVLGSYNSPLHF.

The rearrangement uses TRBV5-4 and TRBJ1-2; 8 nucleotides match TRBD1. The length of the CDR3 is 15 residues. Per germline, CDR1 SGHNT and CDR2 YYREEE (reference sequence). Trimming took 2 bases from V and 3 from J; bases not matched to a gene: 6. The CDR3 reads CASSLETTGDYGYTF. The CDR3 DNA is TGTGCCAGCAGCTTAGAGACGACAGGGGACTATGGCTACACCTTC.

The chain has TRBV5-1 and TRBJ2-7; D possibly corresponds to TRBD2 (6 bases). The CDR3 runs 16 residues. In germline, CDR1 is SGHRS, CDR2 YFSETQ. The V end was cut by 5 bases, the J end by 2 bases, with 20 bases between. DNA for the CDR3: TGCGCCAGCAGTCCTTCTACTAGCCGAACAACCTACGAGCAGTACTTC. It is translated as CASSPSTSRTTYEQYF.

The count of this clone is one. The V gene is TRBV11-3, the J gene TRBJ2-5; 8 bases line up with TRBD2. The CDR3 totals 15 residues. V shed 1 base, J shed 2 bases, and the junction held 3 bases outside the gene matches. Germline loops: CDR1 SGHNT, CDR2 YENEEA. The CDR3 spells CASSLGLARQETQYF. In DNA, the CDR3 is TGTGCCAGCAGCTTAGGACTAGCGCGACAAGAGACCCAGTACTTC.

The chain links TRBV30 to TRBJ1-2; 9 bases map to TRBD1. This CDR3 spans 15 amino acids. The germline V gene has CDR1 GTSNPN and CDR2 SVGIG (reference sequence). The junction had 14 bases not matched to a gene; V was cut back by 4 bases and J by 8 bases. The CDR3 loop reads CAWTGTGRIPYGYTF. For the CDR3, the DNA is TGTGCCTGGACCGGGACAGGGAGGATCCCTTACGGCTACACCTTC.